This T cell receptor (beta chain) was obtained from a study of blood T cell repertoires in COVID-19. The CDR3 runs 15 residues. V was pared by 0 bases and J by 2 bases, with 12 bases between. The germline V gene has CDR1 SGHRS and CDR2 YFSETQ. Only in-frame clones appear in the TCRdb table, and some are missing; sequencing was by immunoSEQ multiplex PCR. Seen here are 110,000 or so clones, 75% to 90% observed once, and the top ten hold 13%. This clonotype originated in a human donor in a cohort sampled during active COVID-19. The chain carries TRBV5-1 and TRBJ2-7, with a possible D match to TRBD2 (6 bases). Sequenced: peripheral blood. This CDR3 reads CASSLEDGGPYEQYF. The CDR3 nucleotides read TGCGCCAGCAGCTTGGAAGACGGGGGACCCTACGAGCAGTACTTC.